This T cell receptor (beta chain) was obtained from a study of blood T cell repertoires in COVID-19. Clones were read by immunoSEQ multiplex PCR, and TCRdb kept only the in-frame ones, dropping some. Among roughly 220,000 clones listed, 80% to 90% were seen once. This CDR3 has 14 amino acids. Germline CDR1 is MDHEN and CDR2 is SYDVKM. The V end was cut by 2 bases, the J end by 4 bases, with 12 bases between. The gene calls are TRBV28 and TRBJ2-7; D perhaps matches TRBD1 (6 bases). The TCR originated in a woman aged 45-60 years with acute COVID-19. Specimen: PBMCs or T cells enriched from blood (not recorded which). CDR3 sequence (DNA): TGTGCCAGCAGTTTAGGACAGAATAAATACGAGCAGTACTTC. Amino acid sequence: CASSLGQNKYEQYF.